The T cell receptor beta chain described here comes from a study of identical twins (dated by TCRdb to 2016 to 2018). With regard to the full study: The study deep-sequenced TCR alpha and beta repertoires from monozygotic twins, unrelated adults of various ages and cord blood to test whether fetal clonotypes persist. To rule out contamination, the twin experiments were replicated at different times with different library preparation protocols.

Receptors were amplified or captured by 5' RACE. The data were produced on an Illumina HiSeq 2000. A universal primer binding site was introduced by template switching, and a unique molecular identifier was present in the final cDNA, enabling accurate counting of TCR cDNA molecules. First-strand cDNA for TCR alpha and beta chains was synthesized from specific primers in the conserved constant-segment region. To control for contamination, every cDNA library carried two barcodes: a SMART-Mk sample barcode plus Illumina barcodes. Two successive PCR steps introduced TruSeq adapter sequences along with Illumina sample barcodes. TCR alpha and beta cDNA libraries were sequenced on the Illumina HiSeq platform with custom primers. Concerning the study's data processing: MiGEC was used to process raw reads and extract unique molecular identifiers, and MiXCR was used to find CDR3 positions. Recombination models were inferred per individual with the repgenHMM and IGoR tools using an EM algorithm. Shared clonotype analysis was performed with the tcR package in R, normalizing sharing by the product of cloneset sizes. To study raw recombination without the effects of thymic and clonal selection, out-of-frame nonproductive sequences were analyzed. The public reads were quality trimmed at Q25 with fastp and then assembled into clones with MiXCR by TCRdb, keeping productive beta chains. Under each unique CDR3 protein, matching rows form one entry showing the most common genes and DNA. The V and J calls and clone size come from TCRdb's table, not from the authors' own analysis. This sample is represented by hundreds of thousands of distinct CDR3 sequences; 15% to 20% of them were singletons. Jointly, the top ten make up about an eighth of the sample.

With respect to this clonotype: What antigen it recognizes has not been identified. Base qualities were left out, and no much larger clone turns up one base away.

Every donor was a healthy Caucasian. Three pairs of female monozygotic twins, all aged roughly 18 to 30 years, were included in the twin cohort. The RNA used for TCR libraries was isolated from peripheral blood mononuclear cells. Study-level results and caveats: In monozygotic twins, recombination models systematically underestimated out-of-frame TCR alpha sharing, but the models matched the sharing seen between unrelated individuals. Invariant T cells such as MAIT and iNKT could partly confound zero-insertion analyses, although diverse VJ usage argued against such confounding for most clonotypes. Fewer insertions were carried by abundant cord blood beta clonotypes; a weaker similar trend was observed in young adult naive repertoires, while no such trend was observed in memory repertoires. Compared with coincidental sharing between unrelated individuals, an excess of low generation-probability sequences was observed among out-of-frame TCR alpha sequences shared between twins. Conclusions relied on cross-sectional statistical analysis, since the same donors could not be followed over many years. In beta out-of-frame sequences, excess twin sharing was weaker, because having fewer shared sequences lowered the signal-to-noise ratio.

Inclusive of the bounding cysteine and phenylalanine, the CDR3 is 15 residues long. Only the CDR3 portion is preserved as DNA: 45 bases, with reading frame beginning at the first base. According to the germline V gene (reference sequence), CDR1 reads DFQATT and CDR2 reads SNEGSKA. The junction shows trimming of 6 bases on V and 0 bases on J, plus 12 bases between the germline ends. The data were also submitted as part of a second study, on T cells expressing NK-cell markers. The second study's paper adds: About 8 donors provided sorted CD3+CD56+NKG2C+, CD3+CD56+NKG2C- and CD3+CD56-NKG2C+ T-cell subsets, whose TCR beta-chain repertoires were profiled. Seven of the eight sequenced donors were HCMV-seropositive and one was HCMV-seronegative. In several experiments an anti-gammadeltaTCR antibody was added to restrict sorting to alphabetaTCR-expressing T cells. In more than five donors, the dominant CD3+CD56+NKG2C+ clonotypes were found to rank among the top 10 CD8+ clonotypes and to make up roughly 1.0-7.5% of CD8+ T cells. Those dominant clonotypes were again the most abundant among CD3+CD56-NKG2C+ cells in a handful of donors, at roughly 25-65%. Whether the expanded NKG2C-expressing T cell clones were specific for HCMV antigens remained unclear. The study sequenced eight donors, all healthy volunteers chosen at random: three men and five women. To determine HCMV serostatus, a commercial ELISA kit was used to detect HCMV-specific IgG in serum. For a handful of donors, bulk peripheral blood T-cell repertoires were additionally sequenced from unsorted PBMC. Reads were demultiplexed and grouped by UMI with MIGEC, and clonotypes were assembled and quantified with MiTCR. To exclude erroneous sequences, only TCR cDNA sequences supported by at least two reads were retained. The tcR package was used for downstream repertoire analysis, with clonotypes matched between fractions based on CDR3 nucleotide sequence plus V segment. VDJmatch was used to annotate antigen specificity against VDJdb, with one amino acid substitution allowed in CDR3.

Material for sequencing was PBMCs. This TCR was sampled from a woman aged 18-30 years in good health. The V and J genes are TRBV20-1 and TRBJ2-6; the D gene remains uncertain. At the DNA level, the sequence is TGCAGTGCCCCCCAACGTAGCTCTGGGGCCAACGTCCTGACTTTC. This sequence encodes CSAPQRSSGANVLTF.